Below are 3 T cell receptor beta chains sequenced from a single sample in a study of T cells in Graves' hyperthyroidism and ophthalmopathy. The CDR3 regions of TCR beta were amplified from RNA transcripts. During a first-round RT-PCR of the TCR CDR3, the HTBI primer set was used. TCRdb reprocessed the multiplex PCR reads via MiXCR and lists one record per CDR3 protein. The sample lists around 690,000 distinct CDR3 sequences; roughly 20% were seen once. Material: blood. The source of these receptors is a man aged 25-45 years with Graves' ophthalmopathy.

This sequence joins TRBV20-1 and TRBJ1-6; no firm D call. CDR3 size: 17 residues. V lost 1 base to trimming and J lost 6 bases, with 19 bases between them. The germline CDR1 and CDR2 sequences are DFQATT and SNEGSKA (reference sequence). CDR3 coding DNA: TGCAGTGCTAGAGGGGGAGGGTATTATTTGGGTAATTCACCCCTCCACTTT. Residues: CSARGGGYYLGNSPLHF.

The chain is built from TRBV7-2 and TRBJ2-3; 7 nucleotides agree with TRBD2. CDR1 is SGHTA, CDR2 FQGNSA, per germline. With V trimmed by 1 base and J by 5 bases, 6 bases remained unmatched. The CDR3 contains 15 residues. The CDR3 region is CASSLVTSAVDTQYF. In nucleotides, the CDR3 is TGTGCCAGCAGCTTAGTAACTAGCGCGGTAGATACGCAGTATTTT.

The chain employs TRBV5-1 and TRBJ1-4; weak D call: TRBD1 (6 bases). Deletions cut 1 base from V and 8 bases from J, with 12 bases between. The CDR3 length is 14 residues. Per germline, CDR1 SGHRS and CDR2 YFSETQ. The CDR3 region is CASSLSGQREKLFF. For the CDR3, the DNA is TGCGCCAGCAGCTTGTCAGGACAGAGGGAAAAACTGTTTTTT.